This T cell receptor (beta chain) appears in the sequencing data of a study of T cell responses to AZD1222 COVID-19 vaccine. Study results and limitations: Along spike, vaccine-associated CD4 TCRs were found throughout, with dominance at 160-218 and 743-854. Unmutated variant regions are reportedly targeted by nearly half of spike-specific TCRs.

Pooling was applied to second doses at about 4 or about 12 weeks. Remarks on this clone: Its antigen is undetermined.

Clones were read by immunoSEQ multiplex PCR, and TCRdb kept only the in-frame ones, dropping some. The sample holds more than 150,000 clones; around 90% are singletons and the top ten take 1.3%. Germline V CDR1 and CDR2: MDHEN, SYDVKM. V was clipped by 3 bases and J by 4 bases, with 16 bases between them. The CDR3 covers 15 residues. The chain recombines TRBV28 with TRBJ2-7; D perhaps matches TRBD1 (6 bases). The TCR sequence derives from an adult who received the AZD1222 COVID-19 vaccine. Sample: peripheral blood, taken 28 days after the second AZD1222 dose. The CDR3 nucleotides are TGTGCCAGCAGTTTCCCAGGGGTCCCACGGTACGAGCAGTACTTC. Translation: CASSFPGVPRYEQYF.